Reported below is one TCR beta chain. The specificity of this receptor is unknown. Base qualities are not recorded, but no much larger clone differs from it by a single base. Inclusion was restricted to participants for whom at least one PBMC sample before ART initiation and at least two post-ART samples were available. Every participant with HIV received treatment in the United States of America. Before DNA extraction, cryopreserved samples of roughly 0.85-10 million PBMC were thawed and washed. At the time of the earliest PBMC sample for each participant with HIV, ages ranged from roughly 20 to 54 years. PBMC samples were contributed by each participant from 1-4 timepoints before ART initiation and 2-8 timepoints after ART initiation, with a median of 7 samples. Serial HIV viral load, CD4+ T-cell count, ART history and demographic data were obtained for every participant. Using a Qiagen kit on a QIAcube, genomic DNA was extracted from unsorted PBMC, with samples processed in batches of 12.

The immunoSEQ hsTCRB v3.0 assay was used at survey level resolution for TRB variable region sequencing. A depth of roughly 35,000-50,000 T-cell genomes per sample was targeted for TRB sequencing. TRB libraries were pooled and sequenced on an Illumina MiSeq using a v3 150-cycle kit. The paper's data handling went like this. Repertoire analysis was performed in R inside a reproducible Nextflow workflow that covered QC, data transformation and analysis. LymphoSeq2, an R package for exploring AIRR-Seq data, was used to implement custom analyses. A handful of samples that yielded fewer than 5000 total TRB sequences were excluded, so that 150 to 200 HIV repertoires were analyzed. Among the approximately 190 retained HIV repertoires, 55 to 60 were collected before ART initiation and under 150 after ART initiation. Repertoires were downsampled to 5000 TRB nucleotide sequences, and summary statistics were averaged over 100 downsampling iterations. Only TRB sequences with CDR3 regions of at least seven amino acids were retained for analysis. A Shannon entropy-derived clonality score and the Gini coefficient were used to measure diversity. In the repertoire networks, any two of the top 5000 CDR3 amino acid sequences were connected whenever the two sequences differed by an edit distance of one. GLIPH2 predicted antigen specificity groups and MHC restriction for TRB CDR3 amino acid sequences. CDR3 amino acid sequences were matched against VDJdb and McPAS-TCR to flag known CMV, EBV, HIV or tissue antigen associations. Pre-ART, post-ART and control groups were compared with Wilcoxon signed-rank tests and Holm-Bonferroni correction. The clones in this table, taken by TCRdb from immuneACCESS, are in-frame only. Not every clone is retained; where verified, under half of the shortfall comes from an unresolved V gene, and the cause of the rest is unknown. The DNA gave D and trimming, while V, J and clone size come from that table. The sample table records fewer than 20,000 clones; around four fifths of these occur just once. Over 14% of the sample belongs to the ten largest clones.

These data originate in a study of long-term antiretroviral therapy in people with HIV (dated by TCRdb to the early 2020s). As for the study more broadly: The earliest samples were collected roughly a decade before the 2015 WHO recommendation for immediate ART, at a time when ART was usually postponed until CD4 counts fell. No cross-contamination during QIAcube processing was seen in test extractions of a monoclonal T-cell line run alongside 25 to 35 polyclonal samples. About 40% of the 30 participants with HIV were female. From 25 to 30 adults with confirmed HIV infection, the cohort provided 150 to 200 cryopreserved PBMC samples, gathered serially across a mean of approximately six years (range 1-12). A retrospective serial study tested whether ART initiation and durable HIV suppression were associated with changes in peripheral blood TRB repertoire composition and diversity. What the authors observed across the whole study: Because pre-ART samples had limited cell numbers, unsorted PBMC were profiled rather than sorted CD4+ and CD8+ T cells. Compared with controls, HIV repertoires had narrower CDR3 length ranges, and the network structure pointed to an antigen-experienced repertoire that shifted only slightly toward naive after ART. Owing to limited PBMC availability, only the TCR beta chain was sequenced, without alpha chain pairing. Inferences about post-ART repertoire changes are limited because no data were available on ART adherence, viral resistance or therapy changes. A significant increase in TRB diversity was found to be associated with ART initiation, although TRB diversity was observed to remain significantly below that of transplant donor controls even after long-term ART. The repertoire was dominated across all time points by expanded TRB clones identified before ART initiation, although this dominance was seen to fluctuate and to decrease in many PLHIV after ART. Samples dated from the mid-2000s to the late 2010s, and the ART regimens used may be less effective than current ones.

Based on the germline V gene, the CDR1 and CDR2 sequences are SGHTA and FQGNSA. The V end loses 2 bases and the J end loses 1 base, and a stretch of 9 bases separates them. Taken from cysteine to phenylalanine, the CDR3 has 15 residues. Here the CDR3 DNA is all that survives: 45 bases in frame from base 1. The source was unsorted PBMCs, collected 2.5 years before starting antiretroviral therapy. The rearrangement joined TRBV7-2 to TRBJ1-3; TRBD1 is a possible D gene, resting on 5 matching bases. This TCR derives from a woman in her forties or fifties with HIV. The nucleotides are TGTGCCAGCAGCTTACAGGGCTGGTCTGGAAACACCATATATTTT. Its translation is CASSLQGWSGNTIYF. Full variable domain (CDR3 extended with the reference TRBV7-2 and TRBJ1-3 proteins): GAGVSQSPSNKVTEKGKDVELRCDPISGHTALYWYRQSLGQGLEFLIYFQGNSAPDKSGLPSDRFSAERTGGSVSTLTIQRTQQEDSAVYLCASSLQGWSGNTIYFGEGSWLTVV.